Below, 10 T cell receptor beta chains from the same sample are listed, as sequenced in a study of CD8 T cells in ankylosing spondylitis. TCRdb reanalysed the 5' RACE reads using MiXCR and keeps one entry per CDR3 protein. The repertoire has approximately 350,000 distinct CDR3 sequences, roughly 14% of them found once; the top ten carry about 1.1%. Sequencing used blood, either unsorted or a sorted T cell fraction (not recorded which). All receptors derive from a male donor with ankylosing spondylitis or in good health (not recorded which).

This clonotype was seen a handful of times. The chain carries TRBV12-3 or TRBV12-4 and TRBJ2-4; TRBD1 aligns across 11 bases. V lost 5 bases, J lost 5 bases, and 8 bases stayed unmatched. The CDR3 loop spans 16 amino acids. CDR3 sequence reads: CASSPGQGAGENIQYF. For the CDR3, the DNA is TGTGCCAGCAGTCCCGGACAGGGGGCGGGAGAAAACATTCAGTACTTC.

This chain connects TRBV29-1 to TRBJ2-1, with D possibly being TRBD2 (6 bases). This CDR3 is built from 13 residues. Deletions cut 3 bases from V and 7 bases from J, with 13 bases between. CDR1 and CDR2 from the germline V gene are SQVTM and ANQGSEA. The CDR3 loop reads CSVEDYFKNEQFF. DNA of the CDR3: TGCAGCGTTGAGGACTATTTTAAAAATGAGCAGTTCTTC.

The chain carries TRBV10-3 and TRBJ2-1; 9 bases match TRBD1. The CDR3 loop spans 15 amino acids. Trimming removed 2 bases from V and 10 bases from J; junction bases left unmatched: 9. Germline CDR1 ENHRY, CDR2 SYGVKD. CDR3 sequence (DNA): TGTGCCATCAGTGAGGCTGGGACAGGGTTGGGAGAGCAGTTCTTC. The encoded protein is CAISEAGTGLGEQFF.

This clonotype was seen a few times. The V and J genes are TRBV12-3 or TRBV12-4 and TRBJ2-1; 7 nucleotides align to TRBD2. The CDR3 is made up of 15 amino acids. J gave up 2 bases and V 1 base, and 2 bases lay outside the gene matches. CDR3: CASSLGLATYNEQFF. Written as DNA, the CDR3 is TGTGCCAGCAGTTTAGGACTAGCCACCTACAATGAGCAGTTCTTC.

V is TRBV29-1 and J is TRBJ2-4; 7 positions agree with TRBD1. J lost 9 bases, V lost 4 bases, and 12 bases had no gene match. The CDR3 runs 14 residues. Germline-derived CDR1 and CDR2 are SQVTM and ANQGSEA. CDR3 protein: CSVVLGETGSIQYF. CDR3 bases: TGCAGCGTTGTCCTGGGGGAGACAGGGTCCATTCAGTACTTC.

Notes on this clonotype: Given a much more abundant clone one base away, this may be a read error. The chain employs TRBV10-3 and TRBJ2-2; perhaps TRBD1 as D (6 bases). Trimming left V 10 bases short and J 5 bases short, with 17 bases between. The CDR3 contains 14 residues. The V gene's germline CDR1 is ENHRY and CDR2 SYGVKD. CDR3 DNA: TGTGCCACCAGGAGGACAGAAACGACCGGGGAGCTGTTTTTT. Residues: CATRRTETTGELFF.

The chain uses TRBV7-2 and TRBJ1-4, with 7 positions matching TRBD1. V was pared by 5 bases and J by 7 bases, with 10 bases of the junction left unmatched. The V gene's germline CDR1 is SGHTA and CDR2 FQGNSA. This CDR3 region has 15 residues. The CDR3 sequence: CASSPRDSLVEKLFF. The CDR3 DNA sequence: TGTGCCAGCAGCCCAAGGGACAGTCTAGTTGAAAAACTGTTTTTT. The full variable domain, with the rest looked up from reference TRBV7-2 and TRBJ1-4, is GAGVSQSPSNKVTEKGKDVELRCDPISGHTALYWYRQSLGQGLEFLIYFQGNSAPDKSGLPSDRFSAERTGGSVSTLTIQRTQQEDSAVYLCASSPRDSLVEKLFFGSGTQLSVL.

The CDR3 spells CSALEGGGETQYF. The CDR3 coding sequence is TGCAGTGCCCTAGAGGGAGGAGGAGAGACCCAGTACTTC. This chain joins TRBV20-1 and TRBJ2-5; a possible D gene is TRBD2 (6 bases). From germline, CDR1 is DFQATT and CDR2 SNEGSKA (reference sequence). Trimming removed 6 bases from V and 4 bases from J, with 15 bases in between. The CDR3 consists of 13 residues.

The chain couples TRBV6-2 or TRBV6-3 to TRBJ2-7, with 10 bases fitting TRBD1. The germline CDR1 and CDR2 sequences are MNHEY and SVGEGT. The CDR3 is made up of 17 amino acids. J was trimmed by 2 bases and V by 0 bases; bases with no gene match: 7. CDR3 loop: CASSYSTPGTGAYEQYF. The DNA of the CDR3 is TGTGCCAGCAGTTACTCTACCCCCGGGACAGGGGCCTACGAGCAGTACTTC.

The V call is TRBV12-3 or TRBV12-4, the J call TRBJ1-1; D not resolved. The CDR3 has 14 residues. V was clipped by 4 bases and J by 5 bases, with 14 bases between them. The CDR3 nucleotides read TGTGCCAGCAGTTCACGGACCCCTAGGACTGAAGCTTTCTTT. It codes for CASSSRTPRTEAFF.